The next 19 T cell receptor beta chains were all read from a single sample in a study of CD8+ T cells in alopecia areata. The sample's treatment: oral pan-JAK inhibitor, 5-10 mg twice daily. Once RNA had been extracted, it was reverse transcribed into cDNA to act as the sequencing template. The data were produced by immunoSEQ multiplex PCR, yet TCRdb's version contains in-frame clones alone and is incomplete. Among around 97,000 clones listed, 85% to 90% were seen once. This specimen consisted of CD8+ T cells sorted from blood, obtained at approximately week 30, from a patient treated with tofacitinib. The receptors shown here come from a human donor with alopecia areata.

CDR3 sequence: CAGCLRGPEASTDTQYF. For the CDR3, the DNA is TGCGCCGGATGCCTCCGGGGCCCAGAAGCAAGCACAGATACGCAGTATTTT. The rearrangement joins TRBV23-1 to TRBJ2-3; the D call may be TRBD1 or TRBD2 (5 bases each). TRBV23-1 is an ORF; its function is uncertain. The ends were cut back, 11 bases at V and 0 bases at J, with 24 bases in the middle. There are 17 residues in the CDR3.

V gene TRBV7-9 combines with J gene TRBJ2-3; D is unclear. The CDR3 loop spans 13 amino acids. Deletions cut 3 bases from V and 0 bases from J, with 4 bases between. Germline V gene lookup returns CDR1 SEHNR and CDR2 FQNEAQ (reference sequence). The CDR3 nucleotides are TGTGCCAGCAGCTTTTCTAGCACAGATACGCAGTATTTT. Protein: CASSFSSTDTQYF.

This chain joins TRBV27 and TRBJ2-1, with D perhaps matching TRBD1 (6 bases). The germline V gene has CDR1 MNHEY and CDR2 SMNVEV (reference sequence). Trimming took off 5 bases at V and 8 bases at J, with 16 bases between the two ends. This CDR3 region has 14 residues. The CDR3 loop is CASSEQGGSHEQFF. CDR3 DNA: TGTGCCAGCAGTGAACAGGGTGGTAGCCATGAGCAGTTCTTC.

CDR3 DNA sequence: TGTGCCAGCAGCTTACAGGGGGGCCTTGCAGATACGCAGTATTTT. Protein product: CASSLQGGLADTQYF. The chain couples TRBV7-6 to TRBJ2-3, with a tentative D call TRBD1 (7 bases). V was pared by 2 bases and J by 4 bases, with 13 bases between. CDR1 is SGHVS and CDR2 is FNYEAQ in the germline V gene. The CDR3 contains 15 residues.

For the CDR3, the DNA is TGTGCCAGCAGCTGGACTAGCGGGGGGGCCGCAGATACGCAGTATTTT. It encodes CASSWTSGGAADTQYF. This chain joins TRBV7-3 and TRBJ2-3, with 15 bases aligning to TRBD2. CDR3 length: 16 residues. The V gene end was trimmed by 4 bases and the J gene end by 4 bases; junction bases not matched to a gene: 3. Germline V CDR1 and CDR2: SGHTA, FQGTGA.

This sequence joins TRBV7-9 and TRBJ2-4, with 8 bases matching TRBD1. Looked up from germline, CDR1 is SEHNR and CDR2 is FQNEAQ (reference sequence). The CDR3 is 14 amino acids. Trimming at V came to 6 bases and at J to 8 bases, leaving 9 bases not matched to a gene. CDR3 coding DNA: TGTGCCAGCAGGTCGTCGACAGGGGTCGACATTCAGTACTTC. Encoded protein: CASRSSTGVDIQYF.

This chain uses TRBV29-1 with TRBJ2-7; D call uncertain. CDR1 and CDR2 from the germline V gene are SQVTM and ANQGSEA. This CDR3 contains 11 residues. Trimming took off 4 bases at V and 3 bases at J, with 7 bases between the two ends. Here the CDR3 reads CSVVQGYEQYF. CDR3 sequence (DNA): TGCAGCGTTGTGCAAGGCTACGAGCAGTACTTC.

This rearrangement joins TRBV4-1 to TRBJ2-1; TRBD2 matches at 10 bases. Germline CDR1 is MGHRA and CDR2 is YSYEKL. V shed 0 bases and J 5 bases; nucleotides not matched to a gene: 13. This CDR3 comprises 19 residues. The chain's CDR3 is CASSQDELAGVLYDNEQFF. The CDR3 DNA reads as TGCGCCAGCAGCCAAGATGAGCTAGCGGGAGTGTTGTATGACAATGAGCAGTTCTTC.

This chain links TRBV7-8 with TRBJ1-3; TRBD1 is a possible D gene (5 bases). CDR1 is SGHVS, CDR2 FQNEAQ, per germline. The CDR3 totals 18 residues. The ends were cut back, 5 bases at V and 7 bases at J, with 27 bases in the middle. Here the CDR3 DNA reads TGTGCCAGCAGCCCACACCGGGCGGCAGGGCAGTCAGGGAACACCATATATTTT. It encodes CASSPHRAAGQSGNTIYF.

With respect to this clone: At the DNA level, this CDR3 is encoded by other sequences in the same sample as well. The rearrangement joins TRBV7-9 to TRBJ2-7; possible D gene TRBD2, 6 bases. V was pared by 5 bases and J by 0 bases, with 8 bases between. Germline V gene data show CDR1 as SEHNR and CDR2 as FQNEAQ (reference sequence). The CDR3 has 13 amino acids. DNA of the CDR3: TGTGCCAGCAGCCCGACTAGCTCCTACGAGCAGTACTTC. It translates to CASSPTSSYEQYF. The full variable domain, completed using reference TRBV7-9 and TRBJ2-7, is DTGVSQNPRHKITKRGQNVTFRCDPISEHNRLYWYRQTLGQGPEFLTYFQNEAQLEKSRLLSDRFSAERPKGSFSTLEIQRTEQGDSAMYLCASSPTSSYEQYFGPGTRLTVT.

This clone was detected only once. The rearrangement joins TRBV11-2 to TRBJ2-7; 7 bases line up with TRBD2. The junction had 9 bases not matched to a gene; V was cut back by 1 base and J by 3 bases. The CDR3 sequence is 16 residues long. Looked up from germline, CDR1 is SGHAT and CDR2 is FQNNGV. The CDR3 spells CASSLGGASGSYEQYF. CDR3 DNA sequence: TGTGCCAGCAGCTTAGGCGGCGCTAGCGGCAGCTACGAGCAGTACTTC.

This chain connects TRBV6-5 to TRBJ2-7; TRBD2 aligns across 12 bases. J lost 5 bases, V lost 1 base, and 3 bases had no gene match. The CDR3 sequence is 15 residues long. The germline gives CDR1 MNHEY, CDR2 SVGAGI. CDR3 coding DNA: TGTGCCAGCAGTTACTACGGACTAGCGGGAAACGAGCAGTACTTC. Translated, it gives CASSYYGLAGNEQYF.

The V gene is TRBV6-5, the J gene TRBJ2-1, with 9 bases that match TRBD1. Trimming took 5 bases from V and 4 from J; bases not matched to a gene: 6. Per germline, CDR1 MNHEY and CDR2 SVGAGI. CDR3 length equals 15 residues. CDR3 in DNA: TGTGCCAGCAGTCCTACAGGGGGCCTTTACAATGAGCAGTTCTTC. Amino acids: CASSPTGGLYNEQFF.

This chain joins TRBV6-6 and TRBJ2-1, with D maybe TRBD1 (6 bases). The V end was cut by 7 bases, the J end by 4 bases, with 11 bases between. The CDR3 is 13 residues long. In germline, CDR1 is MNHNY, CDR2 SVGAGI (reference sequence). CDR3 region: CASTPTGYNEQFF. The DNA of the CDR3 is TGTGCCAGCACCCCGACAGGATACAATGAGCAGTTCTTC.

This clone was seen just once. This chain joins TRBV4-1 and TRBJ1-5; TRBD1 might be the D (5 bases). V lost 0 bases and J lost 4, with 10 bases in between. Per the germline V gene, CDR1 is MGHRA and CDR2 is YSYEKL. The CDR3 extends over 15 amino acids. CDR3 DNA: TGCGCCAGCAGCCAAGAAGGGGTTGCGAATCAGCCCCAGCATTTT. Translation gives CASSQEGVANQPQHF.

The rearrangement links TRBV5-1 to TRBJ2-7, with 8 bases identical to TRBD1. The CDR3 has 15 residues. Germline CDR1 SGHRS, CDR2 YFSETQ. V was pared by 4 bases and J by 6 bases, with 12 bases of the junction left unmatched. CDR3: CASSIGQGPSLEQYF. In DNA, the CDR3 is TGCGCCAGCAGCATCGGACAGGGACCCAGCCTCGAGCAGTACTTC.

The J gene is TRBJ2-7, the V gene TRBV7-9; D perhaps matches TRBD1 (6 bases). Trimming removed 5 bases from V and 6 bases from J, with 14 bases in between. The CDR3 loop spans 13 amino acids. Germline CDR1 reads SEHNR; CDR2 reads FQNEAQ (reference sequence). CDR3 residues: CASSLLTGSEQYF. CDR3 in DNA: TGTGCCAGCAGCCTCCTTACAGGGAGCGAGCAGTACTTC.

The chain links TRBV7-8 to TRBJ2-3, with a possible D match to TRBD2 (6 bases). Trimming left V 4 bases short and J 4 bases short, with 12 bases between. The CDR3 is made up of 14 amino acids. Germline CDR1 and CDR2: SGHVS and FQNEAQ. DNA for the CDR3: TGTGCCAGCAGCTACCCCGGGGAGGCAGATACGCAGTATTTT. Protein sequence: CASSYPGEADTQYF.

This chain joins TRBV14 and TRBJ1-2; the D gene is possibly TRBD1 (5 bases). V was cut by 0 bases and J by 2 bases, with 10 bases left in between. The CDR3 extends over 15 amino acids. Germline V gene lookup returns CDR1 SGHDN and CDR2 FVKESK. CDR3 loop: CASSQDLRGNYGYTF. The CDR3 DNA sequence: TGTGCCAGCAGCCAAGATCTGCGGGGGAACTATGGCTACACCTTC. Full variable domain (remainder filled in from reference TRBV14 and TRBJ1-2): EAGVTQFPSHSVIEKGQTVTLRCDPISGHDNLYWYRRVMGKEIKFLLHFVKESKQDESGMPNNRFLAERTGGTYSTLKVQPAELEDSGVYFCASSQDLRGNYGYTFGSGTRLTVV.